Shown below are 3 T cell receptor beta chains from a single sample sequenced in a study of blood T cell repertoires in COVID-19. TCRdb keeps only in-frame clones here, not all; method: immunoSEQ multiplex PCR. The table lists some 330,000 clones, over 75% of them singletons. The specimen sequenced was PBMCs or T cells enriched from blood (not recorded which). The receptors originated from a man aged 25-40 years who had recovered from COVID-19.

J is TRBJ2-6 and V is TRBV19, with 8 nucleotides matching TRBD1. This CDR3 is built from 18 residues. The germline V gene encodes CDR1 LNHDA and CDR2 SQIVND (reference sequence). The J segment lost 0 bases and the V segment lost 5 bases, leaving 9 bases of the junction unmatched. CDR3 residues: CASSVDRVRISGANVLTF. CDR3 sequence (DNA): TGTGCCAGTAGTGTGGACAGGGTTAGGATCTCTGGGGCCAACGTCCTGACTTTC.

The chain combines TRBV29-1 with TRBJ1-2, with 7 nucleotides matching TRBD1. CDR3 length equals 12 residues. Germline CDR1 and CDR2: SQVTM and ANQGSEA. The trim removed 6 bases at V and 4 bases at J, leaving 5 bases unmatched. The CDR3 coding sequence is TGCAGCGTCCACCGGACAGGCTATGGCTACACCTTC. Its protein product is CSVHRTGYGYTF. The whole variable domain, remainder taken from reference TRBV29-1 and TRBJ1-2, is SAVISQKPSRDICQRGTSLTIQCQVDSQVTMMFWYRQQPGQSLTLIATANQGSEATYESGFVIDKFPISRPNLTFSTLTVSNMSPEDSSIYLCSVHRTGYGYTFGSGTRLTVV.

The V gene is TRBV23-1, the J gene TRBJ1-6; a possible D gene is TRBD1 (6 bases). TRBV23-1 is designated an ORF whose function remains uncertain. The CDR3 loop spans 18 amino acids. Between the trimmed V and J ends, which lost 3 bases and 8 bases, there was a span of 23 bases. The CDR3 nucleotides read TGCGCCAGCAGTCACCCCTACAGGGCCACTTTTCGAGATTCACCCCTCCACTTT. This gives the protein CASSHPYRATFRDSPLHF.